This T cell receptor beta chain stems from a study of Ad26.COV2.S vaccination and SARS-CoV-2 variants. Stated treatment: roughly 19 received Ad26.COV2.S at low or high dose, single or two shots; five or six received placebo; per-sample allocation not given. Sampling happened 63 days after the first vaccine or placebo injection. TCRdb keeps only in-frame clones here, not all; method: immunoSEQ multiplex PCR. The sample holds some 480,000 clones, roughly nine tenths seen once. The sequences come from peripheral blood, collected in a trial of Ad26.COV2.S vaccine versus placebo. This TCR was sampled from a person aged 18-65 years who received the Ad26.COV2.S COVID-19 vaccine or a placebo.

As DNA, the CDR3 is TGCGCCAGCAGTCTCGGGGGGGCCAACGTCCTGACTTTC. Translation: CASSLGGANVLTF. The genes are TRBV10-2 and TRBJ2-6; no definite D call. The germline gives CDR1 WSHSY, CDR2 SAAADI. The CDR3 runs to 13 residues. V lost 5 bases, J lost 4 bases, and 6 bases lay in between.